The 32 T cell receptor beta chains listed next were all sequenced from one sample in a study of T cell repertoires in cytomegalovirus infection. For these TCRs, the target antigens are not known. TCRdb itself ran the reads through MiXCR, one entry per CDR3 protein. In the table there are about 900,000 distinct CDR3 sequences, about a third of which are singletons. The specimen was cultured CD8+ T cells from PBMCs, collected from culture after CMV antigen stimulation. Receptor source: a human donor in good health (CMV status not recorded). Some clones in this sample may be carry-over from other donors' samples.

The rearrangement links TRBV4-1 to TRBJ1-5, with 7 bases that match TRBD1. V trimming: 3 bases; J trimming: 5 bases; junction bases outside the gene matches: 7. This CDR3 contains 15 residues. The germline V gene has CDR1 MGHRA and CDR2 YSYEKL. CDR3 protein: CASSQATGWDQPQHF. DNA for the CDR3: TGCGCCAGCAGCCAGGCGACAGGGTGGGATCAGCCCCAGCATTTT.

With respect to this clonotype: One junction end disagrees with the germline gene, perhaps due to a read error. The chain uses TRBV6-6 and TRBJ2-4, with D possibly being TRBD2 (6 bases). The CDR3 extends over 13 amino acids. From germline, CDR1 is MNHNY and CDR2 SVGAGI (reference sequence). The CDR3 DNA reads TGTGCCAGCAGTCCAGGGTTGCGGGGCATTCAGTACTTT. This sequence encodes CASSPGLRGIQYF.

This clonotype appeared many times. V and J are TRBV12-3 or TRBV12-4 and TRBJ2-5; D call uncertain. This CDR3 contains 14 residues. Trimming pared 2 bases from V and 3 bases from J, leaving 10 bases between. The CDR3 sequence is CASSLSLGKETQYF. The CDR3 bases are TGTGCCAGCAGTTTATCTCTGGGGAAAGAGACCCAGTACTTC.

This clonotype has ten or more counts. V is TRBV6-1 and J is TRBJ1-4, with TRBD1 matching 9 bases. Germline CDR1 reads MNHNS; CDR2 reads SASEGT. The CDR3 consists of 15 residues. V lost 3 bases to trimming and J lost 8 bases; unmatched junction nucleotides: 7. CDR3 bases: TGTGCCAGCAGTGACACTAGACAGGGGGAGGAAAAACTGTTTTTT. Its translation: CASSDTRQGEEKLFF.

A word on this clonotype: One end of the junction fails to match germline, which may point to a read error. CDR3 sequence (DNA): TGTGCTAGCAGCACCCAGGGAACCGGGGAGCTGTTTTTT. As protein: CASSTQGTGELFF. The chain links TRBV7-7 to TRBJ2-2; D is possibly TRBD1 (5 bases). This CDR3 region has 13 residues. CDR1 SSHAT and CDR2 FNYEAQ come from the germline V gene (reference sequence). Full variable domain (rest looked up from reference TRBV7-7 and TRBJ2-2): GAGVSQSPRYKVTKRGQDVTLRCDPISSHATLYWYQQALGQGPEFLTYFNYEAQPDKSGLPSDRFSAERPEGSISTLTIQRTEQRDSAMYRCASSTQGTGELFFGEGSRLTVL.

In the case of this clonotype: One end of the junction is discordant with germline, which a read error may explain. This chain joins TRBV4-3 and TRBJ2-2; tentative D call: TRBD2 (7 bases). The CDR3 totals 15 residues. Germline-derived CDR1 and CDR2 are LGHNA and YSLEER. In DNA, the CDR3 is TGCGCCAGCAGCCAAGTTTGGGGGGGGCTCGGGGAGCTGCTTTTT. Encoded protein: CASSQVWGGLGELLF.

The chain uses TRBV27 and TRBJ2-5; 7 bases are a match to TRBD2. Trimming removed 5 bases from V and 0 bases from J; junction bases left unmatched: 9. In germline, CDR1 is MNHEY, CDR2 SMNVEV (reference sequence). There are 16 residues in the CDR3. CDR3 protein: CASSPAGEMHQETQYF. CDR3 bases: TGTGCCAGCAGTCCGGCGGGGGAAATGCACCAAGAGACCCAGTACTTC.

This clonotype turned up a few times. The chain recombines TRBV12-3 or TRBV12-4 with TRBJ2-2, with 10 bases identical to TRBD1. The CDR3 length is 14 residues. Trimming took 6 bases from V and 9 from J; bases not matched to a gene: 7. The CDR3 here is CASSTDRGHRELFF. CDR3 coding DNA: TGTGCCAGCAGCACCGACAGGGGGCATAGGGAGCTGTTTTTT.

V is TRBV20-1 and J is TRBJ2-7; D possibly uses TRBD1 or TRBD2 (5 bases each). Per the germline V gene, CDR1 is DFQATT and CDR2 is SNEGSKA (reference sequence). The germline V and J ends were trimmed by 4 bases and 0 bases, with 13 bases remaining between them. The CDR3 has 14 residues. CDR3 sequence reads: CSAMERDGSYEQYF. The CDR3 coding sequence is TGCAGTGCTATGGAACGGGACGGCTCCTACGAGCAGTACTTC.

A few counts support this clonotype. This chain uses TRBV19 with TRBJ2-1; 7 bases fit TRBD1. Looked up from germline, CDR1 is LNHDA and CDR2 is SQIVND (reference sequence). Germline trimming cut 6 bases from V and 3 bases from J; bases unmatched to any gene: 5. The CDR3 has 14 residues. CDR3 sequence (DNA): TGTGCCAGTAGCTGGGGGACAGACTACAATGAGCAGTTCTTC. This codes for CASSWGTDYNEQFF.

The chain is built from TRBV6-2 or TRBV6-3 and TRBJ1-5; 8 nucleotides match TRBD1. V lost 8 bases to trimming and J lost 7 bases; unmatched junction nucleotides: 10. The length of the CDR3 is 14 residues. Per germline, CDR1 MNHEY and CDR2 SVGEGT. As DNA, the CDR3 is TGTGCCAGCGGGGGGGGCAGGGGGCCGCAGCCCCAGCATTTT. It specifies CASGGGRGPQPQHF.

Many counts were recorded for this clonotype. The chain combines TRBV7-6 with TRBJ2-7; 9 positions agree with TRBD1. This CDR3 has 15 residues. The V and J ends lost 5 bases and 3 bases, in that order; junction bases with no gene match: 8. CDR1 is SGHVS and CDR2 is FNYEAQ in the germline V gene. The DNA for the CDR3 is TGTGCCAGCAGCCTTGGGACAGGGCCAAGCTACGAGCAGTACTTC. Its translation: CASSLGTGPSYEQYF.

This clonotype was observed a few times. The chain employs TRBV4-1 and TRBJ2-3; 12 bases fit TRBD1. Per germline, CDR1 MGHRA and CDR2 YSYEKL. CDR3 length: 16 amino acids. With V trimmed by 4 bases and J by 4 bases, 6 bases remained unmatched. CDR3 in amino acids: CASSLRGTGGPDTQYF. The CDR3 bases are TGCGCCAGCAGCCTCCGCGGGACAGGGGGCCCAGATACGCAGTATTTT.

This sequence joins TRBV11-2 and TRBJ1-3, with D unresolved. Trimming removed 3 bases from V and 8 bases from J, with 17 bases in between. Germline CDR1 reads SGHAT; CDR2 reads FQNNGV. The CDR3 sequence is 15 residues long. The CDR3, as DNA: TGTGCCAGCAGCTTTAGGGCGTCACTAACGGACACCATATATTTT. Translating it yields CASSFRASLTDTIYF.

The chain combines TRBV25-1 with TRBJ1-2; maybe TRBD1 (6 bases). The CDR3 extends over 15 amino acids. V was clipped by 8 bases and J by 5 bases, with 21 bases between them. From germline, CDR1 is MGHDK and CDR2 SYGVNS. The CDR3 loop reads CASLGGGSQTYGYTF. DNA for the CDR3: TGTGCCAGCCTTGGAGGGGGGTCCCAAACTTATGGCTACACCTTC.

This clonotype was counted ten times or more. The gene calls are TRBV7-9 and TRBJ2-1; 8 bases agree with TRBD1. This CDR3 has 17 amino acids. Per germline, CDR1 SEHNR and CDR2 FQNEAQ (reference sequence). The V segment lost 5 bases and the J segment 2 bases; nucleotides outside the gene matches: 11. CDR3 residues: CASSPDRGLHTYNEQFF. Written as DNA, the CDR3 is TGTGCCAGCAGCCCCGACAGGGGCCTACATACCTACAATGAGCAGTTCTTC.

The rearrangement uses TRBV29-1 and TRBJ2-6, with D unresolved. Trimming cost V 1 base and J 0 bases, with 7 bases left between them. CDR1 is SQVTM and CDR2 is ANQGSEA in the germline V gene. The CDR3 is made up of 15 amino acids. CDR3 loop: CSVEGQTSGANVLTF. The CDR3 DNA reads TGCAGCGTTGAAGGTCAGACCTCTGGGGCCAACGTCCTGACTTTC.

V is TRBV20-1 and J is TRBJ1-2, with 11 bases aligning to TRBD1. V lost 4 bases to trimming and J lost 3 bases; unmatched junction nucleotides: 10. CDR1 is DFQATT, CDR2 SNEGSKA, per germline (reference sequence). The CDR3 loop spans 16 amino acids. For the CDR3, the DNA is TGCAGTGCTACACCGACGGACAGGGGGCGCTACTATGGCTACACCTTC. It codes for CSATPTDRGRYYGYTF.

The J gene is TRBJ1-2, the V gene TRBV29-1; no reliable D call. This CDR3 has 15 residues. V lost 7 bases to trimming and J lost 3 bases, with 21 bases between them. Germline CDR1 reads SQVTM; CDR2 reads ANQGSEA. CDR3 amino acids: CSAQAVDRTDYGYTF. CDR3 sequence (DNA): TGCAGCGCTCAGGCTGTGGACCGGACGGACTATGGCTACACCTTC.

The chain carries TRBV6-2 or TRBV6-3 and TRBJ2-5, with D possibly TRBD2 on 5 matching bases. The V and J ends lost 8 bases and 2 bases respectively, with 12 bases between them. Germline values: CDR1 MNHEY, CDR2 SVGEGT. The CDR3 spans 13 residues. The CDR3 nucleotides read TGTGCCAGCCACCCCGGACTTCAAGAGACCCAGTACTTC. This encodes CASHPGLQETQYF.

The gene calls are TRBV4-3 and TRBJ1-5, with D unclear. V gave up 0 bases and J gave up 1 base, with 7 bases separating them. CDR1 is LGHNA, CDR2 YSLEER, per germline. CDR3 length: 15 amino acids. CDR3 DNA: TGCGCCAGCAGCCAAGATATAAGGAGCAATCAGCCCCAGCATTTT. It specifies CASSQDIRSNQPQHF.

The rearrangement uses TRBV12-3 or TRBV12-4 and TRBJ2-7, with D maybe TRBD1 (6 bases). CDR3 length: 14 amino acids. The germline V and J ends were trimmed by 7 bases and 1 base, with 14 bases remaining between them. As DNA, the CDR3 is TGTGCCAGCACTCCGGACAGCAGATCCTACGAGCAGTACTTC. Translating it yields CASTPDSRSYEQYF.

The table lists this clonotype with many counts. The CDR3 DNA is TGTGCCAGCAGCGGACAATTAGATGGCTACACCTTC. Residues: CASSGQLDGYTF. The genes are TRBV28 and TRBJ1-2, with a tentative D call TRBD1 (5 bases). This CDR3 spans 12 amino acids. The germline V gene has CDR1 MDHEN and CDR2 SYDVKM. V dropped 6 bases and J dropped 6 bases, with 11 bases sitting between them.

The chain links TRBV27 to TRBJ2-1; maybe TRBD1 (5 bases). Per the germline V gene, CDR1 is MNHEY and CDR2 is SMNVEV (reference sequence). The CDR3 consists of 14 residues. V was cut by 5 bases and J by 3 bases, with 11 bases left in between. The CDR3 protein is CASSDSLFYNEQFF. The DNA of the CDR3 is TGTGCCAGCAGTGACAGTCTCTTCTACAATGAGCAGTTCTTC.

This clonotype occurred many times. The CDR3 region is CASSAQMADNEQFF. The CDR3 coding sequence is TGTGCCAGCTCGGCCCAAATGGCGGACAATGAGCAGTTCTTC. V gene TRBV7-2 combines with J gene TRBJ2-1; no definite D call. This CDR3 spans 14 amino acids. Germline values: CDR1 SGHTA, CDR2 FQGNSA. V was cut by 8 bases and J by 5 bases, with 16 bases left in between.

This clonotype was detected many times. V gene TRBV7-8 combines with J gene TRBJ1-2, with no clear D. Per germline, CDR1 SGHVS and CDR2 FQNEAQ. V was pared by 5 bases and J by 0 bases, with 19 bases between. The CDR3 sequence is 17 residues long. The CDR3 protein is CASSEWRQARANYGYTF. CDR3 DNA: TGTGCCAGCAGCGAGTGGCGGCAGGCGCGAGCTAACTATGGCTACACCTTC.

The gene calls are TRBV10-3 and TRBJ1-2; weak D call: TRBD1 (6 bases). The CDR3 spans 12 residues. The germline gives CDR1 ENHRY, CDR2 SYGVKD. Trimming removed 8 bases at V and 4 bases at J, with 11 bases between. The CDR3 nucleotides read TGTGCCATCCTGAGGGACACCTATGGCTACACCTTC. Protein: CAILRDTYGYTF.

This clonotype was observed a few times. This sequence joins TRBV6-5 and TRBJ1-1, with 7 bases matching TRBD1. J lost 1 base, V lost 3 bases, and 5 bases had no gene match. Germline values: CDR1 MNHEY, CDR2 SVGAGI. The CDR3 is made up of 15 amino acids. CDR3 DNA: TGTGCCAGCAGTTATGCCGACAGGGAGAACACTGAAGCTTTCTTT. Translation: CASSYADRENTEAFF.

This rearrangement joins TRBV18 to TRBJ1-2; the D is unclear. V was cut by 6 bases and J by 8 bases, with 13 bases left in between. Looked up from germline, CDR1 is KGHSH and CDR2 is LQKENI. This CDR3 contains 12 residues. CDR3 amino acids: CASSPDGFGYTF. The CDR3 bases are TGTGCCAGCTCCCCGGACGGATTCGGCTACACCTTC.

This clonotype has just a few counts. The rearrangement links TRBV10-2 to TRBJ1-5, with D tentatively TRBD1 (5 bases). V lost 4 bases and J lost 3, with 10 bases in between. The CDR3 consists of 14 residues. Germline lookup yields CDR1 WSHSY and CDR2 SAAADI. This chain's CDR3 is CASSAGAYNQPQHF. Here the CDR3 DNA reads TGCGCCAGCAGTGCCGGGGCCTACAATCAGCCCCAGCATTTT.

Concerning this clonotype: Its ends do not fully match the called genes, so a read error is possible. The gene calls are TRBV6-1 and TRBJ2-2, with 8 bases fitting TRBD2. CDR3 length equals 15 residues. The germline V gene has CDR1 MNHNS and CDR2 SASEGT. The CDR3 DNA reads as TGTGCCAGCAGTGAAGAATTCCGGGGGGGCCCCTCTTTTATTTTT. It translates to CASSEEFRGGPSFIF.

This rearrangement joins TRBV19 to TRBJ1-3; D unclear. CDR1 and CDR2 (germline): LNHDA, SQIVND (reference sequence). This CDR3 contains 16 residues. The V end was cut by 6 bases, the J end by 1 base, with 16 bases between. The CDR3: CASSNTHRGSGNTIYF. CDR3 nucleotide sequence: TGTGCCAGTAGCAATACACACCGGGGTTCTGGAAACACCATATATTTT.